The rows below give T cell receptor beta chains drawn from one sample of a study of blood T cell repertoires in COVID-19. TCRdb's table, derived via immunoSEQ multiplex PCR, lists solely in-frame clones and lacks some. The sample has tens of thousands of clones; 75% to 90% are singletons. Material: peripheral blood. All receptors come from a man older than 75 with acute or convalescent COVID-19. Both conserved end residues are part of each CDR3. Each record gives: CDR3 protein, CDR3 DNA, J gene, clone size, V gene, D gene. A D gene is named only where the DNA matches it firmly. Clone size, where shown, is once, few, many, or a class for clones that have expanded.

CDR3aa: CASSPPQGAPETQYF; CDR3nt: TGTGCCAGCTCACCTCCACAGGGGGCGCCTGAGACCCAGTACTTC; j_gene: TRBJ2-5; abundance: .; v_gene: TRBV18; d_gene: TRBD1
CDR3aa: CASSPLLGAGANVLTF; CDR3nt: TGTGCCAGCAGCCCATTATTAGGGGCTGGGGCCAACGTCCTGACTTTC; j_gene: TRBJ2-6; abundance: .; v_gene: TRBV11-1; d_gene: .
CDR3aa: CASSQDSLAGVKNIQYF; CDR3nt: TGCGCCAGCAGCCAAGATTCACTAGCGGGGGTCAAAAACATTCAGTACTTC; j_gene: TRBJ2-4; abundance: .; v_gene: TRBV4-3; d_gene: TRBD2
CDR3aa: CASSLQVPQGRPDQPQHF; CDR3nt: TGTGCCAGCAGCCTCCAAGTCCCCCAGGGCAGGCCAGATCAGCCCCAGCATTTT; j_gene: TRBJ1-5; abundance: .; v_gene: TRBV27; d_gene: .
CDR3aa: CAISEGAARTEAFF; CDR3nt: TGTGCCATCAGTGAGGGGGCCGCGAGGACTGAAGCTTTCTTT; j_gene: TRBJ1-1; abundance: .; v_gene: TRBV10-3; d_gene: .
CDR3aa: CASSIRPVGGTYNEQFF; CDR3nt: TGTGCCAGTAGTATACGGCCGGTCGGAGGCACATACAATGAGCAGTTCTTC; j_gene: TRBJ2-1; abundance: .; v_gene: TRBV19; d_gene: .
CDR3aa: CASRPGGRPEDTQYF; CDR3nt: TGTGCCAGCAGGCCAGGGGGCCGGCCAGAGGATACGCAGTATTTT; j_gene: TRBJ2-3; abundance: .; v_gene: TRBV7-2; d_gene: TRBD1
CDR3aa: CASSPAGSSYNEQFF; CDR3nt: TGTGCCAGCAGCCCCGCGGGGAGCTCCTACAATGAGCAGTTCTTC; j_gene: TRBJ2-1; abundance: .; v_gene: TRBV7-9; d_gene: .
CDR3aa: CASSLAGGGTETQYF; CDR3nt: TGTGCCAGCAGCTTAGCAGGGGGCGGGACAGAGACCCAGTACTTC; j_gene: TRBJ2-5; abundance: few; v_gene: TRBV7-9; d_gene: .
CDR3aa: CASSQSQGRTEAFF; CDR3nt: TGTGCCAGCAGCCAATCACAGGGCCGAACTGAAGCTTTCTTT; j_gene: TRBJ1-1; abundance: .; v_gene: TRBV16; d_gene: .
CDR3aa: CAISPLGGQQTGELFF; CDR3nt: TGTGCCATCAGTCCCCTTGGGGGCCAGCAAACCGGGGAGCTGTTTTTT; j_gene: TRBJ2-2; abundance: .; v_gene: TRBV10-3; d_gene: .
CDR3aa: CASSSGTSFSTDTQYF; CDR3nt: TGTGCCAGCAGCTCAGGGACTAGCTTTAGCACAGATACGCAGTATTTT; j_gene: TRBJ2-3; abundance: .; v_gene: TRBV11-3; d_gene: TRBD2
CDR3aa: CASRRTGDYEQYF; CDR3nt: TGTGCCAGCAGGAGGACAGGGGACTACGAGCAGTACTTC; j_gene: TRBJ2-7; abundance: .; v_gene: TRBV12-3/TRBV12-4; d_gene: TRBD1
CDR3aa: CASSLVATGGTEAFF; CDR3nt: TGTGCCAGCAGCTTAGTGGCTACAGGGGGCACTGAAGCTTTCTTT; j_gene: TRBJ1-1; abundance: .; v_gene: TRBV7-9; d_gene: TRBD1
CDR3aa: CASSPSATNEKLFF; CDR3nt: TGCGCCAGCAGCCCCAGTGCAACTAATGAAAAACTGTTTTTT; j_gene: TRBJ1-4; abundance: .; v_gene: TRBV5-1; d_gene: .
CDR3aa: CASMQRLQETQYF; CDR3nt: TGTGCCAGCATGCAGAGACTACAAGAGACCCAGTACTTC; j_gene: TRBJ2-5; abundance: .; v_gene: TRBV6-5; d_gene: .
CDR3aa: CASSSSTGWAKNIQYF; CDR3nt: TGTGCCAGCAGCTCCTCGACAGGGTGGGCCAAAAACATTCAGTACTTC; j_gene: TRBJ2-4; abundance: .; v_gene: TRBV7-2; d_gene: TRBD1
CDR3aa: CAISSREGSSYNEQFF; CDR3nt: TGTGCCATCAGTAGCCGGGAGGGTAGTTCCTACAATGAGCAGTTCTTC; j_gene: TRBJ2-1; abundance: .; v_gene: TRBV10-3; d_gene: TRBD2
CDR3aa: CASSPSWGGSNQPQHF; CDR3nt: TGTGCCAGCAGCCCCTCGTGGGGGGGTAGCAATCAGCCCCAGCATTTT; j_gene: TRBJ1-5; abundance: .; v_gene: TRBV3-1/TRBV3-2; d_gene: .
CDR3aa: CASSSEEGLNTEAFF; CDR3nt: TGCGCCAGCAGCTCCGAGGAGGGGTTGAACACTGAAGCTTTCTTT; j_gene: TRBJ1-1; abundance: .; v_gene: TRBV5-1; d_gene: .
CDR3aa: CASSPRQGETQYF; CDR3nt: TGTGCCAGCAGTCCCCGACAGGGGGAGACCCAGTACTTC; j_gene: TRBJ2-5; abundance: .; v_gene: TRBV6-5; d_gene: TRBD1
CDR3aa: CASRPKTSGSTIGETQYF; CDR3nt: TGTGCCAGTAGACCCAAGACTAGCGGGAGCACTATAGGGGAGACCCAGTACTTC; j_gene: TRBJ2-5; abundance: .; v_gene: TRBV19; d_gene: TRBD2
CDR3aa: CASSYDRGQPQHF; CDR3nt: TGTGCCAGCAGTTACGACAGGGGGCAGCCCCAGCATTTT; j_gene: TRBJ1-5; abundance: .; v_gene: TRBV6-5; d_gene: TRBD1
CDR3aa: CASSLARDRAFEQYF; CDR3nt: TGTGCCAGCAGCTTAGCCCGGGACAGGGCATTCGAGCAGTACTTC; j_gene: TRBJ2-7; abundance: .; v_gene: TRBV7-8; d_gene: TRBD1
CDR3aa: CASSPRAGRRQGRSGELFF; CDR3nt: TGTGCCAGCAGCCCCAGGGCCGGCCGGAGACAGGGGCGTTCCGGGGAGCTGTTTTTT; j_gene: TRBJ2-2; abundance: .; v_gene: TRBV3-1/TRBV3-2; d_gene: TRBD1
CDR3aa: CASSLEDRDSKQHF; CDR3nt: TGTGCCAGCAGCCTGGAGGACCGGGATTCCAAACAGCATTTT; j_gene: TRBJ1-5; abundance: .; v_gene: TRBV6-5; d_gene: .
CDR3aa: CATSRAVNEQFF; CDR3nt: TGTGCCACCAGCAGGGCTGTCAATGAGCAGTTCTTC; j_gene: TRBJ2-1; abundance: .; v_gene: TRBV19; d_gene: .
CDR3aa: CASSSGGGAMNTEAFF; CDR3nt: TGTGCCAGCAGCTCAGGCGGGGGCGCCATGAACACTGAAGCTTTCTTT; j_gene: TRBJ1-1; abundance: .; v_gene: TRBV7-9; d_gene: .
CDR3aa: CASSRAALNYGYTF; CDR3nt: TGTGCCAGCAGTAGAGCGGCCCTGAACTATGGCTACACCTTC; j_gene: TRBJ1-2; abundance: few; v_gene: TRBV6-5; d_gene: .
CDR3aa: CASSAGRASNYGYTF; CDR3nt: TGTGCCAGCTCCGCTGGCAGGGCCTCTAACTATGGCTACACCTTC; j_gene: TRBJ1-2; abundance: .; v_gene: TRBV27; d_gene: .
CDR3aa: CASSAGQVRVVEAFF; CDR3nt: TGCGCCAGCAGCGCTGGACAGGTCCGGGTTGTTGAAGCTTTCTTT; j_gene: TRBJ1-1; abundance: .; v_gene: TRBV5-1; d_gene: TRBD1
CDR3aa: CASYPSGVRNEQFF; CDR3nt: TGTGCCAGCTATCCCTCGGGTGTGCGCAATGAGCAGTTCTTC; j_gene: TRBJ2-1; abundance: .; v_gene: TRBV28; d_gene: .
CDR3aa: CASSSGQEATNEKLFF; CDR3nt: TGTGCCAGCAGCTCAGGACAGGAAGCAACTAATGAAAAACTGTTTTTT; j_gene: TRBJ1-4; abundance: .; v_gene: TRBV11-2; d_gene: TRBD1
CDR3aa: CASSLGQGRLNTEAFF; CDR3nt: TGTGCCAGCAGCTTAGGACAGGGGAGATTGAACACTGAAGCTTTCTTT; j_gene: TRBJ1-1; abundance: .; v_gene: TRBV7-6; d_gene: TRBD1